A single sample is the source of the 12 T cell receptor beta chains below, sequenced in a study of blood T cell repertoires in COVID-19. Using immunoSEQ multiplex PCR, the repertoire was profiled, and TCRdb retains in-frame clones only, with some absent. The top ten hold around 3.7% of the sample, which has fewer than 65,000 clones, about nine tenths seen once. The source material was peripheral blood. All receptors derive from a human donor in a cohort sampled during active COVID-19.

The gene calls are TRBV28 and TRBJ1-3, with D perhaps matching TRBD1 (5 bases). This CDR3 spans 19 amino acids. The ends were cut back, 5 bases at V and 0 bases at J, with 23 bases in the middle. Germline CDR1 and CDR2: MDHEN and SYDVKM. CDR3 bases: TGTGCCAGCAGTCCGACTATATGGCGCGGGGGGAGCTCTGGAAACACCATATATTTT. This codes for CASSPTIWRGGSSGNTIYF. The entire variable domain, with the rest obtained from reference TRBV28 and TRBJ1-3, is as follows: DVKVTQSSRYLVKRTGEKVFLECVQDMDHENMFWYRQDPGLGLRLIYFSYDVKMKEKGDIPEGYSVSREKKERFSLILESASTNQTSMYLCASSPTIWRGGSSGNTIYFGEGSWLTVV.

The chain links TRBV18 to TRBJ2-7; D is perhaps TRBD2 (5 bases). CDR3 length equals 15 residues. V was cut by 2 bases and J by 0 bases, with 11 bases left in between. Germline CDR1 KGHSH, CDR2 LQKENI. CDR3 sequence: CASSPGGRSSYEQYV. The CDR3, as DNA: TGTGCCAGCTCACCAGGAGGACGCAGCTCCTACGAGCAGTACGTC.

This clone was detected a few times. This chain joins TRBV29-1 and TRBJ2-7; possible D gene TRBD2, 5 bases. This CDR3 has 12 residues. The V and J ends lost 6 bases and 7 bases respectively, with 16 bases between them. From germline, CDR1 is SQVTM and CDR2 ANQGSEA. The CDR3 DNA follows: TGCAGCGTCCTCTCACCTCCGGGGGAGCAGTACGTC. Amino acid sequence: CSVLSPPGEQYV.

In this sample, this clone turned up once. This chain links TRBV7-3 with TRBJ2-7, with D perhaps TRBD2 (5 bases). The CDR3 loop spans 13 amino acids. CDR1 and CDR2 (germline): SGHTA, FQGTGA. Trimming removed 2 bases at V and 5 bases at J, with 10 bases between. The CDR3 is CASSLGPGNEQYF. CDR3 DNA sequence: TGTGCCAGCAGCTTAGGGCCGGGGAACGAGCAGTACTTC.

J is TRBJ2-3 and V is TRBV18; the D gene is possibly TRBD2 (5 bases). V lost 3 bases, J lost 4 bases, and 14 bases lay in between. Germline V CDR1 and CDR2: KGHSH, LQKENI. The CDR3 totals 15 residues. In nucleotides, the CDR3 is TGTGCCAGCTCACCCACTCGGGATCTCGCAGATACGCAGTATTTT. It encodes CASSPTRDLADTQYF. Filled out from reference TRBV18 and TRBJ2-3, the complete variable domain reads NAGVMQNPRHLVRRRGQEARLRCSPMKGHSHVYWYRQLPEEGLKFMVYLQKENIIDESGMPKERFSAEFPKEGPSILRIQQVVRGDSAAYFCASSPTRDLADTQYFGPGTRLTVL.

The chain joins TRBV18 to TRBJ2-1, with D hard to call. The ends were cut back, 5 bases at V and 5 bases at J, with 4 bases in the middle. The CDR3 sequence is 11 residues long. CDR1 KGHSH and CDR2 LQKENI come from the germline V gene. Here the CDR3 DNA reads TGTGCCAGCTCAGGAGACAATGAGCAGTTCTTC. This codes for CASSGDNEQFF.

The rearrangement joins TRBV24-1 to TRBJ2-5, with TRBD2 identical over 7 bases. The ends lost 3 bases at V and 3 bases at J; junction bases unmatched: 6. This CDR3 contains 15 residues. CDR1 is KGHDR and CDR2 is SFDVKD in the germline V gene. The CDR3 loop is CATSDGRAVKETQYF. DNA of the CDR3: TGTGCCACCAGTGATGGGAGGGCCGTTAAAGAGACCCAGTACTTC.

This clone was found once. This chain joins TRBV7-8 and TRBJ1-1; unclear D gene. The ends were cut back, 1 base at V and 0 bases at J, with 6 bases in the middle. The length of the CDR3 is 14 residues. Germline values: CDR1 SGHVS, CDR2 FQNEAQ. Here the CDR3 DNA reads TGTGCCAGCAGCTTAGTGGCAGTGAACACTGAAGCTTTCTTT. Protein product: CASSLVAVNTEAFF.

This clone was found once. The chain carries TRBV4-1 and TRBJ2-7; 7 nucleotides match TRBD2. The germline CDR1 and CDR2 sequences are MGHRA and YSYEKL. V dropped 5 bases and J dropped 2; count of bases not matched to a gene: 15. CDR3 length: 17 amino acids. This chain's CDR3 is CASSGEGGIAAAYEQYF. CDR3 bases: TGCGCCAGCAGCGGGGAGGGAGGAATAGCGGCTGCCTACGAGCAGTACTTC.

In nucleotides, the CDR3 is TGTGCCAGCAGCCCCCTGACAGGGTCCTACGAGCAGTACTTC. The encoded protein is CASSPLTGSYEQYF. The rearrangement links TRBV9 to TRBJ2-7, with 7 positions matching TRBD1. With 4 bases clipped from V and 1 base from J, the junction kept 5 bases outside the gene matches. This CDR3 has 14 amino acids. Germline V gene data show CDR1 as SGDLS and CDR2 as YYNGEE.

This chain uses TRBV5-1 with TRBJ1-2; 10 bases align to TRBD1. Unmatched junction bases numbered 20, after V lost 4 bases and J lost 5 bases. CDR3 length: 19 amino acids. In germline, CDR1 is SGHRS, CDR2 YFSETQ. CDR3 DNA sequence: TGCGCCAGCAGCGCCCGGGACAGGGGACGTTACTGGAAGACGTATGGCTACACCTTC. Residues: CASSARDRGRYWKTYGYTF.

CDR3 in amino acids: CASSRGQGDNEQYV. The CDR3 DNA reads TGTGCCAGCAGCCGGGGACAGGGAGACAACGAGCAGTACGTC. This chain links TRBV5-4 with TRBJ2-7, with 9 bases lining up with TRBD1. CDR1 is SGHNT, CDR2 YYREEE, per germline (reference sequence). The V segment lost 4 bases and the J segment 5 bases; nucleotides outside the gene matches: 7. The CDR3 consists of 14 residues.